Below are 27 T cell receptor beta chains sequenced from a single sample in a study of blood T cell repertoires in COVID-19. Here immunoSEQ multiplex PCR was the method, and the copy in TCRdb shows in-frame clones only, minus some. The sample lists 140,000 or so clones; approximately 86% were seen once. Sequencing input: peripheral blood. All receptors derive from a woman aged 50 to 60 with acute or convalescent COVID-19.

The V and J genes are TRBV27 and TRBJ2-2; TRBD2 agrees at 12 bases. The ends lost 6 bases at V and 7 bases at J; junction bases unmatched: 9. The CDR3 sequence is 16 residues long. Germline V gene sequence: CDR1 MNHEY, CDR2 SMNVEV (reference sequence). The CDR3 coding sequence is TGTGCCAGCAGGGCACTAGCGGGAGGTTATCTCGGGGAGCTGTTTTTT. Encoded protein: CASRALAGGYLGELFF.

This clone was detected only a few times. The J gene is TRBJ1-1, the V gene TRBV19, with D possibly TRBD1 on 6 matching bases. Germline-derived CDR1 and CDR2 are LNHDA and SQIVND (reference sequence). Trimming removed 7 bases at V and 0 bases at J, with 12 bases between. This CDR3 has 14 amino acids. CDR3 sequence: CASTRTELNTEAFF. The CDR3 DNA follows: TGTGCCAGTACTAGGACAGAATTGAACACTGAAGCTTTCTTT.

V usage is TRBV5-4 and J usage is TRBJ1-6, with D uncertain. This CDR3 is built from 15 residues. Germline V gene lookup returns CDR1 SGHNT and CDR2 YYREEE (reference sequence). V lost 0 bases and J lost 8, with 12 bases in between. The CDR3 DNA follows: TGTGCCAGCAGCTTGGATTCCGGGCGGGATTCACCCCTCCACTTT. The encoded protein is CASSLDSGRDSPLHF.

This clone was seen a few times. The CDR3 here is CAWTLIGQGIYGYTF. As DNA, the CDR3 is TGTGCCTGGACTTTGATTGGACAGGGGATCTATGGCTACACCTTC. The chain links TRBV30 to TRBJ1-2; 9 nucleotides line up with TRBD1. The germline V gene has CDR1 GTSNPN and CDR2 SVGIG (reference sequence). Trimming at V came to 4 bases and at J to 4 bases, leaving 10 bases not matched to a gene. This CDR3 spans 15 amino acids.

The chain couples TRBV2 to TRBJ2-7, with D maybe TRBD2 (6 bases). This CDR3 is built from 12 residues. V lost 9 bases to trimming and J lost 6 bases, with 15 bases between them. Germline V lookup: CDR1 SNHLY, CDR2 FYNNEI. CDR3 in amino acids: CARMGQGGEQYF. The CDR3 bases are TGTGCCAGGATGGGGCAGGGAGGCGAGCAGTACTTC.

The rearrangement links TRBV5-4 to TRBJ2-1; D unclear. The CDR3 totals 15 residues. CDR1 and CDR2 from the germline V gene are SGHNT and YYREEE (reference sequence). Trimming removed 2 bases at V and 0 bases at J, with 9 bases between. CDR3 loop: CASSFSRNSYNEQFF. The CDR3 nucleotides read TGTGCCAGCAGCTTTTCTAGGAACTCCTACAATGAGCAGTTCTTC. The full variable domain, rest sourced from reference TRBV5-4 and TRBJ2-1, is ETGVTQSPTHLIKTRGQQVTLRCSSQSGHNTVSWYQQALGQGPQFIFQYYREEENGRGNFPPRFSGLQFPNYSSELNVNALELDDSALYLCASSFSRNSYNEQFFGPGTRLTVL.

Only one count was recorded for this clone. The CDR3 region is CASSQGVNSNQPQHF. The DNA of the CDR3 is TGTGCCAGCAGCCAGGGCGTCAATAGCAATCAGCCCCAGCATTTT. The genes are TRBV11-1 and TRBJ1-5; tentative D call: TRBD1 (5 bases). The length of the CDR3 is 15 residues. CDR1 and CDR2 from the germline V gene are SGHAT and FQDESV (reference sequence). Trimming left V 5 bases short and J 0 bases short, with 11 bases between. Looking up the rest from reference TRBV11-1 and TRBJ1-5 gives the full variable domain: EAEVAQSPRYKITEKSQAVAFWCDPISGHATLYWYRQILGQGPELLVQFQDESVVDDSQLPKDRFSAERLKGVDSTLKIQPAELGDSAMYLCASSQGVNSNQPQHFGDGTRLSIL.

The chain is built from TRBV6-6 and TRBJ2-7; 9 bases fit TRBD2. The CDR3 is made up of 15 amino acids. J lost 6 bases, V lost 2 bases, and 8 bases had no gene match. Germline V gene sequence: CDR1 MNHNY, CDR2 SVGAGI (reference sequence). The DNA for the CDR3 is TGTGCCAGCAGTTACAAGGTAGCGGGAGACTCCGAGCAGTACTTC. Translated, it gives CASSYKVAGDSEQYF.

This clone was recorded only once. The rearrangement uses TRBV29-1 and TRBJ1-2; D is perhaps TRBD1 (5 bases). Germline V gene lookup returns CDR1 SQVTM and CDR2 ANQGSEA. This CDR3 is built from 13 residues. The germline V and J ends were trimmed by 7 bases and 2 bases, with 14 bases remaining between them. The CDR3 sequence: CSAEGGANYGYTF. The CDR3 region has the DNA TGCAGCGCGGAGGGAGGGGCAAACTATGGCTACACCTTC.

The CDR3 reads CASSFRGTGANQPQHF. CDR3 coding DNA: TGTGCCAGCAGTTTTAGGGGAACAGGTGCTAATCAGCCCCAGCATTTT. V usage is TRBV27 and J usage is TRBJ1-5; tentatively, D is TRBD1 (5 bases). The V gene's germline CDR1 is MNHEY and CDR2 SMNVEV (reference sequence). Trimming took off 3 bases at V and 4 bases at J, with 16 bases between the two ends. CDR3 size: 16 residues.

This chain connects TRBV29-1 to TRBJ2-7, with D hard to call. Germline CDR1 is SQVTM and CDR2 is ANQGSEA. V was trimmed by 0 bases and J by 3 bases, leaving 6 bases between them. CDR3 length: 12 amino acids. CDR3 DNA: TGCAGCGTTGAAGACGAGGACTACGAGCAGTACTTC. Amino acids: CSVEDEDYEQYF.

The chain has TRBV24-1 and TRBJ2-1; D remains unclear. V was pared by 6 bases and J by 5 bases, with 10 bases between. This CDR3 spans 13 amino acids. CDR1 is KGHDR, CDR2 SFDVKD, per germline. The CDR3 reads CATSYQEHNEQFF. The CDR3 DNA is TGTGCCACCAGTTACCAGGAACACAATGAGCAGTTCTTC.

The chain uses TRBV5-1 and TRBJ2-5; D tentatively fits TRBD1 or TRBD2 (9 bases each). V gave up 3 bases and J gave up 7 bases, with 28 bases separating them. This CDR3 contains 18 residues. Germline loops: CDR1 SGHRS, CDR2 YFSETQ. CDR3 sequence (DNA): TGCGCCAGCAGCTGGTCGGGACAGGGTATGAAGCGGGAGGTGACCCAGTACTTC. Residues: CASSWSGQGMKREVTQYF.

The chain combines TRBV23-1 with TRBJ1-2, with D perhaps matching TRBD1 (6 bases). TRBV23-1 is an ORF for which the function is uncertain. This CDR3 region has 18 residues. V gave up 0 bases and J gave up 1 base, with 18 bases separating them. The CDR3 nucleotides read TGCGCCAGCAGTCAATCAAAGGGACACCAAGACTTTAACTATGGCTACACCTTC. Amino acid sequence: CASSQSKGHQDFNYGYTF.

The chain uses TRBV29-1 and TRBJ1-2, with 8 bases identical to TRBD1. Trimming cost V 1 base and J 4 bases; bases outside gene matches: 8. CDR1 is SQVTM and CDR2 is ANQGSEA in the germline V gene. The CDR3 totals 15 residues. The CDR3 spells CSVEAGQVFGYGYTF. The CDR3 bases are TGCAGCGTTGAAGCGGGACAGGTCTTTGGCTATGGCTACACCTTC.

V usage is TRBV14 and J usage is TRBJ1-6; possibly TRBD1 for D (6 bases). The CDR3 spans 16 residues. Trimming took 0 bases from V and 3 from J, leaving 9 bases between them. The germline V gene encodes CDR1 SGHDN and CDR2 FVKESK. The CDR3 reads CASSQDRGFYNSPLHF. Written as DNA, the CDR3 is TGTGCCAGCAGCCAAGACAGGGGATTCTATAATTCACCCCTCCACTTT.

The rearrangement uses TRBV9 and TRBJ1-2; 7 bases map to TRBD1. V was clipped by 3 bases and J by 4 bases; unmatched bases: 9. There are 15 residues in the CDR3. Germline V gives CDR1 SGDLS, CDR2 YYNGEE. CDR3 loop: CASSATQGIAYGYTF. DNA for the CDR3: TGTGCCAGCAGCGCAACACAGGGGATTGCCTATGGCTACACCTTC.

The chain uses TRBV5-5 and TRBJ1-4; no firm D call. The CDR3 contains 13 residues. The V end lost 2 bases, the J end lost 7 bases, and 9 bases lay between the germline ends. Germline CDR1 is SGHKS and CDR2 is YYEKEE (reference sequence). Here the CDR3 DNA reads TGTGCCAGCAGCTTCGTACGGAGTGAAAAACTGTTTTTT. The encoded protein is CASSFVRSEKLFF.

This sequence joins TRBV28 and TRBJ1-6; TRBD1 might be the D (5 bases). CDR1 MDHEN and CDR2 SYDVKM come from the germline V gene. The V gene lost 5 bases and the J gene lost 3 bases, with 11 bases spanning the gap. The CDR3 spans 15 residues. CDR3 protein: CASSPRDFYNSPLHF. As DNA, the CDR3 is TGTGCCAGCAGTCCGCGGGACTTCTATAATTCACCCCTCCACTTT.

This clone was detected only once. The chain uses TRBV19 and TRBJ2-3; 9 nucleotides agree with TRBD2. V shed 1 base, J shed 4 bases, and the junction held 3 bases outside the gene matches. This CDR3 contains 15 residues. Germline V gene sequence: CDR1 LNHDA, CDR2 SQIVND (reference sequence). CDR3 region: CASSIVAGVSDTQYF. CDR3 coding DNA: TGTGCCAGTAGTATAGTAGCGGGAGTTTCAGATACGCAGTATTTT.

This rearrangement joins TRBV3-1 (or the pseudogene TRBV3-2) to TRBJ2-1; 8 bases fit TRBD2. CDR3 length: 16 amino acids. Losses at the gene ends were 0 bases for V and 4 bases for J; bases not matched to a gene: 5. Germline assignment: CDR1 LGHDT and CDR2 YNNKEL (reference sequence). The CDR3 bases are TGTGCCAGCAGCCAAGATGTCGGGGGGGGATACAATGAGCAGTTCTTC. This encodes CASSQDVGGGYNEQFF.

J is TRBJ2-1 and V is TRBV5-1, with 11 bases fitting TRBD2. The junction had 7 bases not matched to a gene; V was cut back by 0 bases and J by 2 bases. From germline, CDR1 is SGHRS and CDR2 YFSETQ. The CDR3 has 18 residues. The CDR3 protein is CASSLGLAGPSTYNEQFF. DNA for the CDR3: TGCGCCAGCAGCTTGGGACTAGCGGGACCCAGCACCTACAATGAGCAGTTCTTC.

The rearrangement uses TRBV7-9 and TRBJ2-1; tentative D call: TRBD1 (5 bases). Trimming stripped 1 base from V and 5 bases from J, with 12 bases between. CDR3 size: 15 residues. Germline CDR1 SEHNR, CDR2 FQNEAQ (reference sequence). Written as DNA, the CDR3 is TGTGCCAGCAGCTTAGTGGCTACAGGACACAATGAGCAGTTCTTC. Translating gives CASSLVATGHNEQFF.

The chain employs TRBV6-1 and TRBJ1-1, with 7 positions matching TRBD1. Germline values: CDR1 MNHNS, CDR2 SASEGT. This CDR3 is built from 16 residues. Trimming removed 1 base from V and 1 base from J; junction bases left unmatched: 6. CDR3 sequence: CASSEGRGRGNTEAFF. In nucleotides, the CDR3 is TGTGCCAGCAGTGAAGGTAGGGGGCGAGGGAACACTGAAGCTTTCTTT.

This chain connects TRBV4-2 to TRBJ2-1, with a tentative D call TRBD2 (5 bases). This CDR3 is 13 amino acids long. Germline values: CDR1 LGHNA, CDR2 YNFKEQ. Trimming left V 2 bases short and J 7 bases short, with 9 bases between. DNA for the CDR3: TGTGCCAGCAGCCAATCCCCGGGGAATGAGCAGTTCTTC. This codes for CASSQSPGNEQFF.

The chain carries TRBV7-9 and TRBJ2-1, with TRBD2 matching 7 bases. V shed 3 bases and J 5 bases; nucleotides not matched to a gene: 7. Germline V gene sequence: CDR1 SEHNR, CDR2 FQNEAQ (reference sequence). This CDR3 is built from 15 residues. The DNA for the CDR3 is TGTGCCAGCAGCTTCACAGCGGGAAAACACAATGAGCAGTTCTTC. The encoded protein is CASSFTAGKHNEQFF.

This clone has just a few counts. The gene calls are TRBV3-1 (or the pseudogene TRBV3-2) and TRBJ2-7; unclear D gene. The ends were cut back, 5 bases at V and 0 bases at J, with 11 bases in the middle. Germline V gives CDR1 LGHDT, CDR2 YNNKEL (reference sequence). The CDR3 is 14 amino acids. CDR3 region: CASSSRGTSYEQYF. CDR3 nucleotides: TGTGCCAGCAGCTCCCGAGGTACCTCCTACGAGCAGTACTTC.